Listed here are 2 T cell receptor beta chains from one sample, sequenced in a study of a mutant IDH1 vaccine in newly diagnosed glioma. Their target antigens are unknown. Indicated time point: week 5, during vaccination. Vaccination comprised doses that each held 300 ug of mutant IDH1 20-mer peptide, plus topical imiquimod. Generated by immunoSEQ multiplex PCR, the TCRdb table keeps only in-frame clones and is missing some. The table lists approximately 80,000 clones, about 91% of them singletons. Sample: PBMCs, taken from a glioma patient whose treatment included an IDH1 peptide vaccine. These receptor sequences come from a woman aged 50 to 60 with glioma.

The chain couples TRBV11-2 to TRBJ2-7; D is unresolved. The length of the CDR3 is 16 residues. Trimming cost V 2 bases and J 3 bases, with 17 bases left between them. The germline gives CDR1 SGHAT, CDR2 FQNNGV. CDR3 sequence reads: CASSLSAAGRDYEQYF. CDR3 bases: TGTGCCAGCAGCTTAAGCGCGGCAGGCCGAGACTACGAGCAGTACTTC.

This clone was seen once. The chain has TRBV27 and TRBJ2-7; the match to TRBD2 covers 9 bases. This CDR3 contains 14 residues. V trimming: 0 bases; J trimming: 5 bases; junction bases outside the gene matches: 2. The germline CDR1 and CDR2 sequences are MNHEY and SMNVEV (reference sequence). The CDR3 bases are TGTGCCAGCAGTTTATCAGCTAGCGGGGACGAGCAGTACTTC. Protein product: CASSLSASGDEQYF.